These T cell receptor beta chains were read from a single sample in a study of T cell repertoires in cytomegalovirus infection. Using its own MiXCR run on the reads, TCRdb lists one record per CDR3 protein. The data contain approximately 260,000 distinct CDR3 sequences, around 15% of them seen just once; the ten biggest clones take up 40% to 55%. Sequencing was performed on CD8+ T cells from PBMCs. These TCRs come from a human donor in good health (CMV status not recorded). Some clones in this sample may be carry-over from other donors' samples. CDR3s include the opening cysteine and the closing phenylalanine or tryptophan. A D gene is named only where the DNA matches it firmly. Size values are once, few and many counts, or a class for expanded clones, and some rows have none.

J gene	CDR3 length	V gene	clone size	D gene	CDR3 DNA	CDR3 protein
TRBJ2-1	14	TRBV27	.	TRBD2	TGTGCCAGCAGTTTGCTAGCGGGGTTCTATGAGCAGTTCTTC	CASSLLAGFYEQFF
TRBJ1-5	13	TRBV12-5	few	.	TGTGCTAGTGGTTTCGGGGGCAATCAGCCCCAGCATTTT	CASGFGGNQPQHF
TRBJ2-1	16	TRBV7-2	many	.	TGTGCCAGCAGCTCCCCGCGGGACATTTATATCGATGAGCAGTTCTTC	CASSSPRDIYIDEQFF
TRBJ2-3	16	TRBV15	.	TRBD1	TGTGCCACCAGCAGACCTCGGGACAGGGGCACAGATACGCAGTATTTT	CATSRPRDRGTDTQYF
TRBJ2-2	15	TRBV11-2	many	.	TGTGCCAGCAGCTACGACCCGACGGGAACCGGGGAGCTGTTTTTT	CASSYDPTGTGELFF
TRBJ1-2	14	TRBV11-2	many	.	TGTGCCAGCAGCTTAGTCCCGAGAGATCATGGCTACACCTTC	CASSLVPRDHGYTF
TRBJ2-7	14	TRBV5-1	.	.	TGCGCCAGCAGCTTGGACGCGGGGTCCTACGAGCAGTACTTC	CASSLDAGSYEQYF
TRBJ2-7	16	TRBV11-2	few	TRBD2	TGTGCCAGCAGCTTAGTCGTCGGCGGGGGCTCCTACGAGCAGTACTTC	CASSLVVGGGSYEQYF
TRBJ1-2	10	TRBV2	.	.	TGTGCCAGCGGGAGTGGTGGCCACACCTTC	CASGSGGHTF
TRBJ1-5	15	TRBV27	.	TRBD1	TGTGCCAGCAGTTTATTCAGGGGGGTCGATCAGCCCCAGCATTTT	CASSLFRGVDQPQHF
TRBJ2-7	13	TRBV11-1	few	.	TGTGCCAGCACTCTGAGTCCTCCTCACGAGCAGTACTTC	CASTLSPPHEQYF
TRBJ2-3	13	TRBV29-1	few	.	TGCAGCGCCCGGGACGGAGGGGTGGATACGCAGTATTTT	CSARDGGVDTQYF
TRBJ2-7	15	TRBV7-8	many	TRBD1	TGTGCCAGCAGCCCCTACAGGGGGACCTCCTACGAGCAGTACTTC	CASSPYRGTSYEQYF
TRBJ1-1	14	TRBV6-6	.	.	TGTGCCAGCAGTTACTCGAGCAAGGACACTGAAGCTTTCTTT	CASSYSSKDTEAFF